This T cell receptor (beta chain) was sequenced during a study of naive and memory T cell subsets (dated by TCRdb to 2017 to 2019). About the full investigation: According to the figure summarizing the samples, there were some ten blood donors, 7 tuberculin skin test biopsies and 3 saline control biopsies. Skin biopsies were taken from tuberculin skin test sites or from saline-injected control sites and were processed for RNA extraction as described before. PCR2 was typically performed as a SYBR Green qPCR that was stopped at a set threshold, although end-point PCR (around 6 cycles) could be used instead for low-input samples.

Taken with the paper, the label for treatment or condition translates to: skin biopsy from PPD injection site in Mantoux-positive individual. Total RNA was treated with RQ1 DNase, without cell sorting, prior to reverse transcription, with an input of 1 to 1000 ng being targeted. The study reported a robust and sensitive protocol to amplify, sequence and analyze TCRs, based on 3' ligation of a UMI-containing oligonucleotide to TCR cDNA. Tuberculin skin test biopsies came from sites injected with PPD in individuals with a positive Mantoux test. Libraries were prepared from skin biopsies and whole blood so that pipeline robustness could be tested in samples in which T cells form a minority population. Results and caveats for the whole study, not just this receptor: Details of skin biopsy collection and RNA processing were not given in the paper but were referenced to earlier studies. Both types of skin biopsy reportedly yielded TCR sequences, though far more TCRs came from tuberculin skin test sites. The larger number of TCRs at tuberculin skin test sites was interpreted as T cell infiltration of a delayed type IV hypersensitivity reaction. The potential sensitivity of the RNA-based method to TCR transcript changes with T cell activation and differentiation was acknowledged.

The junction shows trimming of 1 base on V and 3 bases on J, plus 12 bases between the germline ends. Based on the germline V gene, the CDR1 and CDR2 sequences are MGHRA and YSYEKL. The cysteine opens and the phenylalanine closes a CDR3 of 15 amino acids. Here the CDR3 DNA is all that survives: 45 bases in frame from base 1. On this clonotype itself: There is no known antigen for this receptor. No base quality values were provided; no much bigger clone lies one nucleotide off.

Library preparation employed UMI-ligation and nested PCR. For the blood and skin samples, TCR RNA was reverse transcribed with SuperScript IV using primers for the alpha and beta constant regions. The ligated cDNA was amplified in four rounds of PCR with nested alpha and beta constant region primers together with the SP2 primer. T4 RNA ligase 1 was used to ligate an oligonucleotide containing the Illumina SP2 primer and a UMI to the 3' end of the cDNA. To prevent hairpin formation, the 12-nucleotide UMI was made up of two random hexamers with an eight-base spacer between them. From the second PCR onward, TCR alpha and beta chain libraries were processed separately, and dual indexing was applied for multiplexing. After pooling, the indexed libraries were analyzed by capillary electrophoresis and sequenced on either an Illumina MiSeq or NextSeq. PhiX DNA at 5-7% was spiked into libraries to increase base diversity and improve cluster recognition. The study's own analysis went as follows. Demultiplexor took UMIs from read 2, joined the UMIs to the TCR sequence from read 1, and separated reads according to sample indices. V and J genes and V-J junctions were identified by Decombinator, and each TCR was assigned a five-part identifier that included V and J deletions. UMIs were used by Collapsinator to correct sequencing errors and PCR amplification heterogeneity, so that a UMI-based abundance was obtained for each TCR. CDR3Translator turned identifiers into nucleotide sequence, translated the nucleotide sequence into amino acids, and pulled out CDR3 regions based on terminal motifs. Error-corrected counts of alpha and beta TCRs from blood and skin were compared after being normalized to the amount of input RNA. TCRdb passed the public sequencing reads through fastp at Q25 and MiXCR, retaining productive beta sequences. Entries are consolidated by CDR3 protein sequence, retaining the most common genes and DNA. These V and J calls rely on TCRdb rather than the paper's analysis. This sample comprises 15,000 to 20,000 distinct CDR3 sequences, approximately 9.6% of them detected only once. Approximately 7% of the sample belongs to the ten largest clones.

Sample: skin, taken from a tuberculin skin test site. The chain employs TRBV4-1 and TRBJ1-1, with the D segment identity uncertain. This clonotype was obtained from an adult in good health. The nucleotide sequence reads TGCGCCAGCAGCCAAGGCCGGGCGAGGGACACTGAAGCTTTCTTT. Its product reads: CASSQGRARDTEAFF.